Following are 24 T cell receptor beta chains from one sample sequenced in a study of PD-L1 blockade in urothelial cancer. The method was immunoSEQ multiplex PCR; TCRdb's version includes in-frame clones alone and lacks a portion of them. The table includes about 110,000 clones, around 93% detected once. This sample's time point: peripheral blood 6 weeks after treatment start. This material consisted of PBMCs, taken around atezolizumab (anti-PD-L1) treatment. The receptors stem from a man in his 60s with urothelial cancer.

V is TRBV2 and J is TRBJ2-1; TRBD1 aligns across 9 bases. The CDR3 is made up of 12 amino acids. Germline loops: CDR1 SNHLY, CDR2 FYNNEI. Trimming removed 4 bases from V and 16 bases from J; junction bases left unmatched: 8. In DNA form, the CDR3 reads TGTGCCAGCAGTGCCACCGGGACAGGGATTTTCTTC. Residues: CASSATGTGIFF.

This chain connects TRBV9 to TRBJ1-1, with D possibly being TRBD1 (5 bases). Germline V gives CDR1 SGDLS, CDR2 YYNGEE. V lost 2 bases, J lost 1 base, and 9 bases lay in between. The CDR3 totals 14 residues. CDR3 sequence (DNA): TGTGCCAGCAGCGTCCTAGGGGAGAACACTGAAGCTTTCTTT. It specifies CASSVLGENTEAFF. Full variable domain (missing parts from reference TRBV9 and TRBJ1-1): DSGVTQTPKHLITATGQRVTLRCSPRSGDLSVYWYQQSLDQGLQFLIQYYNGEERAKGNILERFSAQQFPDLHSELNLSSLELGDSALYFCASSVLGENTEAFFGQGTRLTVV.

In DNA, the CDR3 is TGTGCCAGCAGCTTTTCGGGGGTATACGGGGAGCTGTTTTTT. Encoded protein: CASSFSGVYGELFF. V is TRBV7-9 and J is TRBJ2-2; possible D gene TRBD2, 6 bases. V lost 3 bases to trimming and J lost 7 bases, with 12 bases between them. Germline values: CDR1 SEHNR, CDR2 FQNEAQ (reference sequence). The CDR3 runs 14 residues.

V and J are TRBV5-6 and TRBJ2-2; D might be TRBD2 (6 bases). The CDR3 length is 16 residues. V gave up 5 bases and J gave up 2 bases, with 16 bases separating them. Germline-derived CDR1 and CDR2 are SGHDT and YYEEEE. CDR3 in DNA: TGTGCCAGCAGTCTCGGCCCTAGCGTAAACACCGGGGAGCTGTTTTTT. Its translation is CASSLGPSVNTGELFF.

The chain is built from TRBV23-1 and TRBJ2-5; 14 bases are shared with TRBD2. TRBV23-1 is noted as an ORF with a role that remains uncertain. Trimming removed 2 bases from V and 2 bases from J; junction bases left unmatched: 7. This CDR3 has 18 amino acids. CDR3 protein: CASSQANGTSGSQETQYF. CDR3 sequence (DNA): TGCGCCAGCAGTCAAGCTAACGGGACTAGCGGGAGTCAAGAGACCCAGTACTTC.

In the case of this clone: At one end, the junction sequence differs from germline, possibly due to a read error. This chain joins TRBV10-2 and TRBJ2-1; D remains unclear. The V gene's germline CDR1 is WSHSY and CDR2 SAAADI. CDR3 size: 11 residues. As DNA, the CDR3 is TGCGCCAGCAGCTCCTCCAATGAGCAGTTCTTC. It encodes CASSSSNEQFF.

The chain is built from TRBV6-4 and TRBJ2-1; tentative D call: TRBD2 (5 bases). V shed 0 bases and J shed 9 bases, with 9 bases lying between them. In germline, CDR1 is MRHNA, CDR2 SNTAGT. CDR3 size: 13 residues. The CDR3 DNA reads TGTGCCAGCAGTGACTCCGAGGCGGGTGAGCAGTTCTTC. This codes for CASSDSEAGEQFF.

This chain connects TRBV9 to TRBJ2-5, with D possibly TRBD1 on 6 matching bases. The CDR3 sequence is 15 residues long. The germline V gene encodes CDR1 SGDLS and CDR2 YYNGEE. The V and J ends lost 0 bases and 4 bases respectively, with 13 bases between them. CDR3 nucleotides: TGTGCCAGCAGCGTAGGAACAGGGAGAGGAGAGACCCAGTACTTC. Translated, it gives CASSVGTGRGETQYF.

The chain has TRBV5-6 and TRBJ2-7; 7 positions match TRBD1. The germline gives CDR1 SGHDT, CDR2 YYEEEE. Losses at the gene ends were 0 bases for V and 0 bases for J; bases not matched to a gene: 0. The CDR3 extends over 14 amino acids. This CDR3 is CASSLAGGSYEQYF. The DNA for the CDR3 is TGTGCCAGCAGCTTGGCAGGGGGCTCCTACGAGCAGTACTTC.

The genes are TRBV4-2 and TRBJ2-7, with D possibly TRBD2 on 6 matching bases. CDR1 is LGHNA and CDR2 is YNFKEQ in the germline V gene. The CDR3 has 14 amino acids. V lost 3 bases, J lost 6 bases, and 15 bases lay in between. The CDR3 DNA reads TGTGCCAGCAGCCAGGAAAGACTAGTAGGCGAGCAGTACTTC. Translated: CASSQERLVGEQYF.

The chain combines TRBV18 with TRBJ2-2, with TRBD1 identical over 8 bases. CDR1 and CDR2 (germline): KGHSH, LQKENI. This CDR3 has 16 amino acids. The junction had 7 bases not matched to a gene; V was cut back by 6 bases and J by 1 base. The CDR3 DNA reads TGTGCCAGCTCCACCGACGGGACAGGGAACACCGGGGAGCTGTTTTTT. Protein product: CASSTDGTGNTGELFF.

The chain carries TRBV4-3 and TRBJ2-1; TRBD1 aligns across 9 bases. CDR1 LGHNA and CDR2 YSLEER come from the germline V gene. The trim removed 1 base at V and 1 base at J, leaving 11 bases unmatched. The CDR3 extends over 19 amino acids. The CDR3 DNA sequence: TGCGCCAGCAGCCAAGCTGGACAGGGGCGAGGTGGATCCTACAATGAGCAGTTCTTC. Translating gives CASSQAGQGRGGSYNEQFF.

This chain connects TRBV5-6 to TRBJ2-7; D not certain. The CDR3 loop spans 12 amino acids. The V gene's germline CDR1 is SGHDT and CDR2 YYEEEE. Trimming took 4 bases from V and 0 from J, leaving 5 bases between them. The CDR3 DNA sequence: TGTGCCAGCAGCCTGAGCTCCTACGAGCAGTACTTC. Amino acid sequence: CASSLSSYEQYF.

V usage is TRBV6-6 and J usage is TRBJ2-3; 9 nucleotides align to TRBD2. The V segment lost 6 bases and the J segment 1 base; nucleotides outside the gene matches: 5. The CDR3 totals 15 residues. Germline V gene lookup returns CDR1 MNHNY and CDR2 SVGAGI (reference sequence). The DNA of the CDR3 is TGTGCCAGCAGCAACCAGCGGGGGGGCACAGATACGCAGTATTTT. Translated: CASSNQRGGTDTQYF.

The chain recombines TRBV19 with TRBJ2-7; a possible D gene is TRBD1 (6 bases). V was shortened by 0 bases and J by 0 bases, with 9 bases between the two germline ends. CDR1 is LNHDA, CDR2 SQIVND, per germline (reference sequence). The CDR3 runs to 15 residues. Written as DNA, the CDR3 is TGTGCCAGTAGTATAGAAGCAGGGGTCTCCTACGAGCAGTACTTC. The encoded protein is CASSIEAGVSYEQYF.

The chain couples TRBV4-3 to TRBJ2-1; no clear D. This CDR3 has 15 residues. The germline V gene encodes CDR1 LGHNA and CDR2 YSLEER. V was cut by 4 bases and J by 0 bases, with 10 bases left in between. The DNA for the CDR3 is TGCGCCAGCAGCCCTGACTCAAGCTCCTACAATGAGCAGTTCTTC. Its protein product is CASSPDSSSYNEQFF.

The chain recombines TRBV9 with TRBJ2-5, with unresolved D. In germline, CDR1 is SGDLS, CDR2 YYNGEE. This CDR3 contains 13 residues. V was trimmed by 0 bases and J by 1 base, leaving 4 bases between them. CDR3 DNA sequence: TGTGCCAGCAGCGTAGGGGCCCAAGAGACCCAGTACTTC. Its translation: CASSVGAQETQYF.

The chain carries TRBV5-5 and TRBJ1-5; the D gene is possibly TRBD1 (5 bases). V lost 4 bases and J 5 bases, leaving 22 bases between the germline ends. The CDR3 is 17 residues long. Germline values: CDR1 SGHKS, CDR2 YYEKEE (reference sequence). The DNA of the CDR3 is TGTGCCAGCAGCCCAAATTTAGGGGCAGGGTGGTATCAGCCCCAGCATTTT. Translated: CASSPNLGAGWYQPQHF.

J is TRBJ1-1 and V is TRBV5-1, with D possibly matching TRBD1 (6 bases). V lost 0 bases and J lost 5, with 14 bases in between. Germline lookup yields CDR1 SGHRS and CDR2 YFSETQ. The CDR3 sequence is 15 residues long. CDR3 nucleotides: TGCGCCAGCAGCTTGGACAGGGCCGGTGCGACTGAAGCTTTCTTT. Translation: CASSLDRAGATEAFF.

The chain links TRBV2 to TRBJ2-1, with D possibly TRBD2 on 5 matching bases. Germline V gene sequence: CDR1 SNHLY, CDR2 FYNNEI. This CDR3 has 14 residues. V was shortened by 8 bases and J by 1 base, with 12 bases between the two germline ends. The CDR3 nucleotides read TGTGCCAGCCAGCGGCTGGCGTCCTACAATGAGCAGTTCTTC. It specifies CASQRLASYNEQFF.

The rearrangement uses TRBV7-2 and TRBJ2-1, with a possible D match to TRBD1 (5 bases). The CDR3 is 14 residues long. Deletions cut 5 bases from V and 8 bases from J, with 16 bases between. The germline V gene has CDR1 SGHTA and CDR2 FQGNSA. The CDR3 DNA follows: TGTGCCAGCAGCCTGGGGCCTCGCAGGGATGAGCAGTTCTTC. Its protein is CASSLGPRRDEQFF. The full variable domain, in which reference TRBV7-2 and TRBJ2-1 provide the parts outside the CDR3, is GAGVSQSPSNKVTEKGKDVELRCDPISGHTALYWYRQSLGQGLEFLIYFQGNSAPDKSGLPSDRFSAERTGGSVSTLTIQRTQQEDSAVYLCASSLGPRRDEQFFGPGTRLTVL.

CDR3 bases: TGTGCCAGCAGCCAAGCGGTGATCACGGTC. This gives the protein CASSQAVITV. This rearrangement joins TRBV14 to TRBJ2-7; D not resolved. The CDR3 is 10 residues long. Germline V lookup: CDR1 SGHDN, CDR2 FVKESK.

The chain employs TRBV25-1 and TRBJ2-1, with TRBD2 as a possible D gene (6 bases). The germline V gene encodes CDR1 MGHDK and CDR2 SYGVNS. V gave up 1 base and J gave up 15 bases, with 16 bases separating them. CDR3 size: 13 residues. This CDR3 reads CASSESEGRGRFF. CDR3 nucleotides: TGTGCCAGCAGTGAATCGGAGGGCCGAGGGCGGTTCTTC.

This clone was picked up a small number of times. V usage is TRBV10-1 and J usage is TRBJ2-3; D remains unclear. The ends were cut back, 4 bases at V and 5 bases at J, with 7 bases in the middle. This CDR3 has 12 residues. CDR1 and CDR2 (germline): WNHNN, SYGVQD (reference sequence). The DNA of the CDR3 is TGCGCCAGCAGTGCCGACTTAGATACGCAGTATTTT. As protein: CASSADLDTQYF.